This T cell receptor beta chain was captured in a study of beta chain features in type 1 diabetes. At the level of the study: Age, gender and cell yields were alike across patients and healthy donors.

TCRB transcripts that were expressed got sequenced, as all of the isolated RNA had been reverse transcribed. Average reads for naive, central memory and regulatory T cell samples were around 4 million. The repertoire was sequenced with immunoSEQ multiplex PCR; TCRdb's copy has only in-frame clones and lacks some. The sample lists under 250,000 clones; approximately 15% were seen once. Trimming removed 6 bases from V and 6 bases from J; junction bases left unmatched: 13. CDR3 length: 15 amino acids. Study-level findings and limits: For TCRB rearrangement, an influence of HLA type remained unresolved here. Researchers report that Type 1 diabetes patients had moderately but significantly shorter TCRB CDR3s across all four CD4+ subsets.

This clone occurred a few times. Its specificity is not known. The V and J genes are TRBV23-1 and TRBJ2-7, with 8 bases identical to TRBD1. TRBV23-1 is assigned to the ORF class and has an uncertain function. This TCR was recovered from a young man with type 1 diabetes. The sample comprised naive CD4+ T cells from blood. The CDR3 coding sequence is TGCGCCAGCAGAGGGACCGGGACAGGCTTTTTCGAGCAGTACTTC. Amino acids: CASRGTGTGFFEQYF.